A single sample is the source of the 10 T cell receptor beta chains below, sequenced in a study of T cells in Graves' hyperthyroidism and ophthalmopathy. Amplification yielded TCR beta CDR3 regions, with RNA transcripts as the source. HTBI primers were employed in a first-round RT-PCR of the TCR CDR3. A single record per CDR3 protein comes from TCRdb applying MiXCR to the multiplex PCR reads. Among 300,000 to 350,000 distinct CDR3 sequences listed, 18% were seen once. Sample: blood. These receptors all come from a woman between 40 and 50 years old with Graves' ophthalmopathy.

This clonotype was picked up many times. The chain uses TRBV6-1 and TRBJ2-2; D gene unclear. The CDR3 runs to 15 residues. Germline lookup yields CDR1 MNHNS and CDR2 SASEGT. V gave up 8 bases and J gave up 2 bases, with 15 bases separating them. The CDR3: CASRLTATNTGELFF. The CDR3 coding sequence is TGTGCCAGCCGTCTGACCGCCACAAACACCGGGGAGCTGTTTTTT.

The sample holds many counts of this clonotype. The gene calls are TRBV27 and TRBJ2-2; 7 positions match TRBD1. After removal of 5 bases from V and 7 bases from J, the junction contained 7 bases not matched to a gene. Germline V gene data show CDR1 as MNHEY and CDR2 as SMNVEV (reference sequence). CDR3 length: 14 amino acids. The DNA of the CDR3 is TGTGCCAGCAGTCTGACAGGGTACGGCGGGGAGCTGTTTTTT. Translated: CASSLTGYGGELFF.

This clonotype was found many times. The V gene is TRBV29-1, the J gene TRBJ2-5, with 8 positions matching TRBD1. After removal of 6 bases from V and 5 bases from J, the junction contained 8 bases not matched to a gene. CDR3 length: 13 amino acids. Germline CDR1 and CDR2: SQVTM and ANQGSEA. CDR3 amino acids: CSVAGGSGETQYF. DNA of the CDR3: TGCAGCGTCGCAGGGGGCTCTGGCGAGACCCAGTACTTC. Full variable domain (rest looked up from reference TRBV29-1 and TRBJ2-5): SAVISQKPSRDICQRGTSLTIQCQVDSQVTMMFWYRQQPGQSLTLIATANQGSEATYESGFVIDKFPISRPNLTFSTLTVSNMSPEDSSIYLCSVAGGSGETQYFGPGTRLLVL.

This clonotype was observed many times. The CDR3, as DNA: TGTGCCAGCAGCCAAGATAGAGCGGGCCAAATCTCCTACGAGCAGTACTTC. Protein sequence: CASSQDRAGQISYEQYF. This rearrangement joins TRBV4-2 to TRBJ2-7, with D possibly matching TRBD2 (6 bases). Per germline, CDR1 LGHNA and CDR2 YNFKEQ. Trimming took 0 bases from V and 0 from J, leaving 15 bases between them. This CDR3 spans 17 amino acids.

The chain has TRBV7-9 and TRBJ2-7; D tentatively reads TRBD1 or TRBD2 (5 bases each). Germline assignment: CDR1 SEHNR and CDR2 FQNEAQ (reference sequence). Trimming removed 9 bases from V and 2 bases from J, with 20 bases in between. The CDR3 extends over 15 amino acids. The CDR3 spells CASGTPGRPPYEQYF. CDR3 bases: TGTGCCAGTGGCACACCGGGACGCCCGCCCTACGAGCAGTACTTC.

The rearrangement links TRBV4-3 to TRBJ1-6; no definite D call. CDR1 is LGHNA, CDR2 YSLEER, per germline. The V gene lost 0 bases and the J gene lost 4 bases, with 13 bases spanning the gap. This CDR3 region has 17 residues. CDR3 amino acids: CASSQENLAEYNSPLHF. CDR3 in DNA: TGCGCCAGCAGCCAAGAAAACTTGGCAGAATATAATTCACCCCTCCACTTT.

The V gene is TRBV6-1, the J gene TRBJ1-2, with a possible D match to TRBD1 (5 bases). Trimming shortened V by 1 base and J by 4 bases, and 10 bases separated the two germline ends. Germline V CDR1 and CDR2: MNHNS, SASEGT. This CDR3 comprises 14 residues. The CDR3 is CASSEVQGGYGYTF. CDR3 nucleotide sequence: TGTGCCAGCAGTGAAGTGCAGGGCGGCTATGGCTACACCTTC.

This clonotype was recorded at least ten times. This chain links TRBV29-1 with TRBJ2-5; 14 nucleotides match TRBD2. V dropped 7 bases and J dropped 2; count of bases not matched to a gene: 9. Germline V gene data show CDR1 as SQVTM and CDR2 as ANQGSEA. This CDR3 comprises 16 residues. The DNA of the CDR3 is TGCAGCGCACCCGGGACTAGCGGGAGCTTACAAGAGACCCAGTACTTC. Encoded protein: CSAPGTSGSLQETQYF.

CDR3 loop: CSARDRAFQETQYF. DNA of the CDR3: TGCAGTGCTAGAGATCGGGCTTTCCAAGAGACCCAGTACTTC. The V and J genes are TRBV20-1 and TRBJ2-5; unclear D gene. Deletions cut 0 bases from V and 1 base from J, with 9 bases between. CDR3 length: 14 residues. The germline CDR1 and CDR2 sequences are DFQATT and SNEGSKA (reference sequence).

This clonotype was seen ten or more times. The CDR3 region is CASSTGTSWTETQYF. Written as DNA, the CDR3 is TGTGCCAGTAGTACTGGGACTAGTTGGACAGAGACCCAGTACTTC. This chain links TRBV19 with TRBJ2-5; 8 positions agree with TRBD2. CDR3 size: 15 residues. V was pared by 4 bases and J by 4 bases, with 8 bases of the junction left unmatched. Germline V lookup: CDR1 LNHDA, CDR2 SQIVND (reference sequence).